The 15 T cell receptor beta chains listed next were all sequenced from one sample in a study of blood T cell repertoires in COVID-19. The data were produced by immunoSEQ multiplex PCR, yet TCRdb's version contains in-frame clones alone and is incomplete. There are approximately 140,000 clones in the sample; 84% occur only once, and around two fifths lies in the top ten. Sequenced sample: peripheral blood. The receptors stem from a human donor in a cohort sampled during active COVID-19.

The J gene is TRBJ1-6, the V gene TRBV9, with D perhaps TRBD1 (5 bases). Germline CDR1 is SGDLS and CDR2 is YYNGEE. Trimming cost V 0 bases and J 7 bases, with 8 bases left between them. There are 14 residues in the CDR3. The chain's CDR3 is CASSVEQANSPLHF. The CDR3 nucleotides are TGTGCCAGCAGCGTAGAACAGGCGAATTCACCCCTCCACTTT.

The CDR3 spells CASSLGPGDEQFF. CDR3 bases: TGCGCCAGCAGCTTGGGGCCGGGGGATGAGCAGTTCTTC. The rearrangement joins TRBV5-1 to TRBJ2-1; the D gene is possibly TRBD2 (6 bases). Germline V gives CDR1 SGHRS, CDR2 YFSETQ. The CDR3 sequence is 13 residues long. V was cut by 0 bases and J by 8 bases, with 9 bases left in between.

The rearrangement uses TRBV2 and TRBJ2-4, with D possibly being TRBD2 (5 bases). This CDR3 is built from 14 residues. CDR1 is SNHLY, CDR2 FYNNEI, per germline. Trimming pared 4 bases from V and 0 bases from J, leaving 7 bases between. CDR3 sequence (DNA): TGTGCCAGCAGTGCTGCGGGAGCCAAAAACATTCAGTACTTC. Its translation is CASSAAGAKNIQYF.

A few counts support this clone. This rearrangement joins TRBV19 to TRBJ1-1; 9 nucleotides match TRBD1. V trimming: 4 bases; J trimming: 4 bases; junction bases outside the gene matches: 4. Germline lookup yields CDR1 LNHDA and CDR2 SQIVND (reference sequence). The CDR3 has 14 amino acids. The CDR3 loop reads CASSTKTGGTEAFF. The CDR3 region has the DNA TGTGCCAGTAGTACGAAGACAGGGGGCACTGAAGCTTTCTTT.

This sequence joins TRBV5-1 and TRBJ2-4, with TRBD1 matching 7 bases. Germline-derived CDR1 and CDR2 are SGHRS and YFSETQ. Germline trimming cut 4 bases from V and 2 bases from J; bases unmatched to any gene: 6. CDR3 length: 15 residues. The CDR3 DNA sequence: TGCGCCAGCAGCCCCACAGGGGCGTCCAAAAACATTCAGTACTTC. Amino acids: CASSPTGASKNIQYF.

The V and J genes are TRBV7-2 and TRBJ1-4, with D hard to call. The V end was cut by 1 base, the J end by 8 bases, with 14 bases between. CDR1 is SGHTA, CDR2 FQGNSA, per germline. The length of the CDR3 is 15 residues. CDR3 in amino acids: CASSLVFGEWEKLFF. The CDR3 DNA follows: TGTGCCAGCAGCTTAGTGTTCGGGGAATGGGAAAAACTGTTTTTT. Full variable domain (outside the CDR3, taken from reference TRBV7-2 and TRBJ1-4): GAGVSQSPSNKVTEKGKDVELRCDPISGHTALYWYRQSLGQGLEFLIYFQGNSAPDKSGLPSDRFSAERTGGSVSTLTIQRTQQEDSAVYLCASSLVFGEWEKLFFGSGTQLSVL.

The V and J genes are TRBV7-3 and TRBJ2-3; TRBD2 aligns across 14 bases. With 5 bases clipped from V and 1 base from J, the junction kept 2 bases outside the gene matches. The CDR3 covers 16 residues. Per germline, CDR1 SGHTA and CDR2 FQGTGA. The CDR3: CASSRGLAGGTDTQYF. CDR3 nucleotides: TGTGCCAGCAGCAGGGGACTAGCGGGGGGCACAGATACGCAGTATTTT.

The chain carries TRBV12-5 and TRBJ1-5; no reliable D call. This CDR3 is built from 16 residues. The germline V and J ends were trimmed by 5 bases and 0 bases, with 14 bases remaining between them. The V gene's germline CDR1 is LGHNT and CDR2 FRNRAP. This CDR3 reads CASGPLEADSNQPQHF. CDR3 nucleotides: TGTGCTAGTGGTCCTTTGGAGGCAGATAGCAATCAGCCCCAGCATTTT. Complete variable domain (other parts from reference TRBV12-5 and TRBJ1-5): DARVTQTPRHKVTEMGQEVTMRCQPILGHNTVFWYRQTMMQGLELLAYFRNRAPLDDSGMPKDRFSAEMPDATLATLKIQPSEPRDSAVYFCASGPLEADSNQPQHFGDGTRLSIL.

The chain's CDR3 is CASSIERGAGSSYEQYF. Written as DNA, the CDR3 is TGTGCCAGTAGTATAGAGCGCGGGGCAGGGAGCTCCTACGAGCAGTACTTC. The chain has TRBV19 and TRBJ2-7; the D gene is possibly TRBD2 (6 bases). V was clipped by 0 bases and J by 0 bases, with 15 bases between them. This CDR3 comprises 17 residues. CDR1 LNHDA and CDR2 SQIVND come from the germline V gene (reference sequence).

J is TRBJ1-1 and V is TRBV30; D may be TRBD1 (5 bases). The germline V and J ends were trimmed by 4 bases and 10 bases, with 13 bases remaining between them. In germline, CDR1 is GTSNPN, CDR2 SVGIG (reference sequence). This CDR3 is 11 amino acids long. The chain's CDR3 is CAWTLMGGAFF. The CDR3 DNA reads as TGTGCCTGGACCCTCATGGGGGGAGCTTTCTTT.

V usage is TRBV28 and J usage is TRBJ1-1; 7 positions agree with TRBD1. Losses at the gene ends were 9 bases for V and 5 bases for J; bases not matched to a gene: 3. Germline-derived CDR1 and CDR2 are MDHEN and SYDVKM. This CDR3 is 11 amino acids long. This CDR3 is CASYRGTEAFF. The CDR3 DNA follows: TGTGCCAGTTACAGGGGTACTGAAGCTTTCTTT.

The chain uses TRBV29-1 and TRBJ1-2; D is undetermined. The germline V and J ends were trimmed by 6 bases and 6 bases, with 11 bases remaining between them. The CDR3 is made up of 11 amino acids. Germline values: CDR1 SQVTM, CDR2 ANQGSEA. CDR3 coding DNA: TGCAGCGTCACCGACGGGAATGGCTACACCTTC. It yields the protein CSVTDGNGYTF.

The chain is built from TRBV6-1 and TRBJ1-3; possibly TRBD1 for D (5 bases). V lost 3 bases and J lost 2, with 11 bases in between. The CDR3 contains 15 residues. Germline CDR1 MNHNS, CDR2 SASEGT. The DNA of the CDR3 is TGTGCCAGCAGTGATTTCCAGGGCCCTGGAAACACCATATATTTT. It codes for CASSDFQGPGNTIYF.

The chain joins TRBV6-5 to TRBJ1-4, with a possible D match to TRBD1 (5 bases). The germline CDR1 and CDR2 sequences are MNHEY and SVGAGI. Between the trimmed V and J ends, which lost 11 bases and 7 bases, there was a span of 14 bases. The CDR3 spans 12 residues. CDR3 in DNA: TGTGCCTATGCGGGGCTTGGTGAAAAACTGTTTTTT. It specifies CAYAGLGEKLFF.

This chain joins TRBV12-5 and TRBJ1-1; D remains unclear. Germline lookup yields CDR1 LGHNT and CDR2 FRNRAP. The germline V and J ends were trimmed by 1 base and 4 bases, with 10 bases remaining between them. The CDR3 has 14 residues. As DNA, the CDR3 is TGTGCTAGTGGTTTGGAAGAACCCAGCACTGAAGCTTTCTTT. Protein sequence: CASGLEEPSTEAFF.